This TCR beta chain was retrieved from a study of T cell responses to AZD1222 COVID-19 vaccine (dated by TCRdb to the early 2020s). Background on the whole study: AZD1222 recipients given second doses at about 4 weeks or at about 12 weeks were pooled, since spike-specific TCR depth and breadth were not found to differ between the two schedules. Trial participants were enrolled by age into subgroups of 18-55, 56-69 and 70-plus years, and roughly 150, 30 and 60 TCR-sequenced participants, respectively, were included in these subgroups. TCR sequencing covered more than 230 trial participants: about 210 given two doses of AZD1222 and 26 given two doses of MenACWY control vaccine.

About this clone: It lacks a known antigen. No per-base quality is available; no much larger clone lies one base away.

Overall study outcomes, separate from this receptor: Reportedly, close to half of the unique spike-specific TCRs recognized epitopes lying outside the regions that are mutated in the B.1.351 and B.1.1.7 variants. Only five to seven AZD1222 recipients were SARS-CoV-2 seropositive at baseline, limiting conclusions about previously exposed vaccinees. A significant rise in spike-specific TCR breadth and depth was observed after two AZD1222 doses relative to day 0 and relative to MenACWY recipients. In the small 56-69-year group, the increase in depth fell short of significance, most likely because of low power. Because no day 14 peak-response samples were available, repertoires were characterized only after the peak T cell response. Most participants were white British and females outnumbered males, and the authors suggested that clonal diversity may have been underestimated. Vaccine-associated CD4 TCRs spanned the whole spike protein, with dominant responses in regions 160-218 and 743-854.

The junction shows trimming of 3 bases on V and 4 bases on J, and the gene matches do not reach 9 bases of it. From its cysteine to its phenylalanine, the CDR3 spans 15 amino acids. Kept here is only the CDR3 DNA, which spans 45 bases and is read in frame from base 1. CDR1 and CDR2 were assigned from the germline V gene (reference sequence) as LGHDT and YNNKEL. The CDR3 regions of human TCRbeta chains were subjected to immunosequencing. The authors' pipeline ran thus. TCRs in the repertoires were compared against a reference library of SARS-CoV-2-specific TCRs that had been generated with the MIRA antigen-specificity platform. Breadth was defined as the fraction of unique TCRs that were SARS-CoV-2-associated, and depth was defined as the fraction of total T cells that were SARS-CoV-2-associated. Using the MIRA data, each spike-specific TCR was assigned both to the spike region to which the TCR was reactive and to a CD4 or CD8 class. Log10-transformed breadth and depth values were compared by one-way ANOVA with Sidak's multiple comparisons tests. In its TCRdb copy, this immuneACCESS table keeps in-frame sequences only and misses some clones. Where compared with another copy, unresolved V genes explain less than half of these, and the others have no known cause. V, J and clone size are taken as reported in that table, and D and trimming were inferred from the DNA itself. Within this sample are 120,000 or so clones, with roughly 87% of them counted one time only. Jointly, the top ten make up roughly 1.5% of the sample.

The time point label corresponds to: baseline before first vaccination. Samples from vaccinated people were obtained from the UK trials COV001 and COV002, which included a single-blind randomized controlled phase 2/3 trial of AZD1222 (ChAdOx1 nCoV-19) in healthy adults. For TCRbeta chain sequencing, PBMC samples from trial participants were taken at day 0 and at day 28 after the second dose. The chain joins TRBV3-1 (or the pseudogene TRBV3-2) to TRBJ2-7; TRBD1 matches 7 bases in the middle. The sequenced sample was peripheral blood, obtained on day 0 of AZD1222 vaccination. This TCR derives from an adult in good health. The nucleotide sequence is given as TGTGCCAGCAGCCATGCGACGGACAGGTCATACGAGCAGTACTTC. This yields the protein CASSHATDRSYEQYF.